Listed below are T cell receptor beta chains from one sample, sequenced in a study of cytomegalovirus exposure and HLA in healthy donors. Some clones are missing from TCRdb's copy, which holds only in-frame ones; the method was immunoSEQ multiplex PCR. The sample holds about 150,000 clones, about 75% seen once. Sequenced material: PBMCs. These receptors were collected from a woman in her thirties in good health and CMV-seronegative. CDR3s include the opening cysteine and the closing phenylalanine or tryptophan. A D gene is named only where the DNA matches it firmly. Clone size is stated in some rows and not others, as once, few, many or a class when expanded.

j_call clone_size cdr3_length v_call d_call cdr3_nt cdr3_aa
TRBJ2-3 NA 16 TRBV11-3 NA TGTGCCAGCAGCTTAGGCAGCGGGTTTAGCACAGATACGCAGTATTTT CASSLGSGFSTDTQYF
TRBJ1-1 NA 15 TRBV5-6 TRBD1 TGTGCCAGCAGCAACCGGGACAGGGTGAACACTGAAGCTTTCTTT CASSNRDRVNTEAFF
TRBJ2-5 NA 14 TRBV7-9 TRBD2 TGTGCCAGCAGCTTAAACTCGGGGGGGGAGACCCAGTACTTC CASSLNSGGETQYF
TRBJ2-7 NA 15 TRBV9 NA TGTGCCAGCAGCGTAGGCGGGGGCCTCTCCTACGAGCAGTACTTC CASSVGGGLSYEQYF
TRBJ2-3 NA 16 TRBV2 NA TGTGCCAGCAGTGGGGTTGGCGGATCCTCCGGAGATACGCAGTATTTT CASSGVGGSSGDTQYF
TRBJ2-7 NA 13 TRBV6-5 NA TGTGCCAGCAGTTTACAGGGTACCTACGAGCAGTACTTC CASSLQGTYEQYF
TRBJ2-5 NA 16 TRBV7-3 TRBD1 TGTGCCAGCAGTCCGAGACAGGGGGCCAGGCGTGAGACCCAGTACTTC CASSPRQGARRETQYF
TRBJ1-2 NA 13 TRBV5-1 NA TGCGCCAGCAGGCGCGGGTACGGCTATGGCTACACCTTC CASRRGYGYGYTF
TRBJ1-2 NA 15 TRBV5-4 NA TGTGCCAGCAGCTTGGCCGGGGGTCTTAACTATGGCTACACCTTC CASSLAGGLNYGYTF
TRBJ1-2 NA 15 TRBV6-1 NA TGTGCCAGCAGTGAAGAGATTCACAGCTACTATGGCTACACCTTC CASSEEIHSYYGYTF
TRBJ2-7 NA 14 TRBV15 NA TGTGCCACCAGCAGGGACAGTTACTCCTACGAGCAGTACTTC CATSRDSYSYEQYF
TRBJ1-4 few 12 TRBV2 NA TGTGCCAGCAGGTTAACAGGAGAAAAACTGTTTTTT CASRLTGEKLFF
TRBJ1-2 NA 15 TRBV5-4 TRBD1 TGTGCCAGCAGCCAAGACCTACAGGGGGCGAGGGGCTACACCTTC CASSQDLQGARGYTF
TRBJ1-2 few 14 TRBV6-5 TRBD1 TGTGCCAGCACCCGGGACAGGGGGAACTATGGCTACACCTTC CASTRDRGNYGYTF
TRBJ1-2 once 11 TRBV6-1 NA TGTGCCAGCAGTGAAGCGAGACACCCTCTCTTC CASSEARHPLF
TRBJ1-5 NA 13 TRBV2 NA TGTGCCAGCAGTGCTGGACAGTTTCAGCCCCAGCATTTT CASSAGQFQPQHF
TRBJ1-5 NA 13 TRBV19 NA TGTGCCAGTAGTACAGGTTGGGCTCAGCCCCAGCATTTT CASSTGWAQPQHF
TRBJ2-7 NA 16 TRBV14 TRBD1 TGTGCCAGCAGCCCTCTCCGGGACAGGGAGGAAAACGAGCAGTACTTC CASSPLRDREENEQYF
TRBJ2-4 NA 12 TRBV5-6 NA TGTGCCAGCAGCTTGGTGGGACACCCCATGAACTTC CASSLVGHPMNF
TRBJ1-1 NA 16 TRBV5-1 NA TGCGCCAGCAGCTCCGGAACCCGGGGATCGAACACTGAAGTTTTCTTT CASSSGTRGSNTEVFF
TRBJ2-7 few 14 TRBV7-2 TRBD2 TGTGCCAGCAGTTTCTCAGCGGGGGGGCCTGAGCAGTACTTC CASSFSAGGPEQYF
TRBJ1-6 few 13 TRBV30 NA TGTGCCGGAGGGGCGCACTGGAGTTCACCCCTCCACTTT CAGGAHWSSPLHF
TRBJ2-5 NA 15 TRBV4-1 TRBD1 TGCGCCAGCAGCCAATGGACAGGGGGACAAGAGACCCAGTACTTC CASSQWTGGQETQYF
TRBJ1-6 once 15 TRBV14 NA TGTGCCAGCAGCCAAGGGGCGGGGGCCCATTCACCCCTCCACTTT CASSQGAGAHSPLHF
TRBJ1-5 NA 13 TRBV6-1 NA TGTGCCAGCAGTCCGGACAGAAATCAGCCCCAGCATTTT CASSPDRNQPQHF
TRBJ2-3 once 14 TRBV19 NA TGTGCCAGTAGTACACGGAGCCCTACAGATACGCAGTATTTT CASSTRSPTDTQYF
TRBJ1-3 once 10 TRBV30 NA TGTGCCTGTTTCGTCGACACCATATATTTT CACFVDTIYF
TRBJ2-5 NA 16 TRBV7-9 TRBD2 TGTGCCAGCAGCTTTCCGGGACTAGCGACACAAGAGACCCAGTACTTC CASSFPGLATQETQYF
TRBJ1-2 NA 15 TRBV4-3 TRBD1 TGCGCCAGCAGCCAGGAGGCCGGGACAGGGGATGGCTACACCTTC CASSQEAGTGDGYTF
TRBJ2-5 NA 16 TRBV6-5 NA TGTGCCAGCAGTTACTCGAATCGGCCAGAGCGAGAGACCCAGTACTTC CASSYSNRPERETQYF
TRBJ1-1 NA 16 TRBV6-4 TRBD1 TGTGCCAGCAGTCCCGGGACAGGGGGCCCCGGGACTGAAGCTTTCTTT CASSPGTGGPGTEAFF
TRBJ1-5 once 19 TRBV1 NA TGCACCAGCAGCCAAGATCGGAGAACAGGGCCGGATAGCAATCAGCCCCAGCATTTT CTSSQDRRTGPDSNQPQHF
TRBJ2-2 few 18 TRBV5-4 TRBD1 TGTGCCAGCAGCGTAGCCCCGGGACAGGGGGCGACTGGCGGGGAGCTGTTTTTT CASSVAPGQGATGGELFF
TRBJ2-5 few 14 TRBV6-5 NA TGTGCCAGCAGTGGGGACAACTTACAAGAGACCCAGTACTTC CASSGDNLQETQYF
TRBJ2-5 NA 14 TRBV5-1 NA TGCGCCAGCAGCTTGGGAGGAATCCAAGAGACCCAGTACTTC CASSLGGIQETQYF
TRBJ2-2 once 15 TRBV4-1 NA TGCGCCAGCAGTTCGGGCCTAGCTAACACCGGGGAGCTGTTTTTT CASSSGLANTGELFF
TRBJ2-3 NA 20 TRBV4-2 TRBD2 TGTGCCAGCAGCCAACAACTGACTAGCGGGGGGACCTCTAGCACAGATACGCAGTATTTT CASSQQLTSGGTSSTDTQYF
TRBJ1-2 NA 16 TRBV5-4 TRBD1 TGTGCCAGCAGCTCACCCCTCGGACAGGGGGCGGGCGGCTACACCTTC CASSSPLGQGAGGYTF
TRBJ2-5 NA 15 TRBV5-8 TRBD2 TGTGCCAGCACTTATGGGAGGGTCCCCGGAGAGACCCAGTACTTC CASTYGRVPGETQYF
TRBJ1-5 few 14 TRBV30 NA TGTGCCTGGGGGGAGGGGGTTGGCAATCAGCCCCAGCATTTT CAWGEGVGNQPQHF